The rows below give T cell receptor beta chains drawn from one sample of a study of blood T cells in healthy people across ages. TCRdb fed the 5' RACE reads into MiXCR, producing one record per CDR3 protein. The sample comprises 800,000 or so distinct CDR3 sequences, approximately 25% of which are singletons, and under 4.5% rests with the top ten. These sequences were also reported in another study, on T cells of mothers and their children.

The sequencing input was blood. These receptor sequences come from a boy between 5 and 17 years old in good health. Each CDR3 is given with its conserved first and last residue.

TRBJ2-7 TRBV29-1 CSVGGGPYEQYF
TRBJ2-1 TRBV20-1 CSARVASGQSYNEQFF
TRBJ2-3 TRBV20-1 CSAGGGTAQPSTDTQYF
TRBJ2-1 TRBV7-6 CASSFGGGSSYNEQFF
TRBJ2-5 TRBV28 CASRPPDRTQYF
TRBJ2-7 TRBV27 CASSLIFSYEQYF
TRBJ2-5 TRBV7-9 CASSFIQGDETQYF
TRBJ2-5 TRBV9 CASSGNSGGGQETQYF
TRBJ1-1 TRBV20-1 CSAIPWDTEAFF
TRBJ2-2 TRBV2 CASSEEVGGELFF
TRBJ2-5 TRBV12-3/TRBV12-4 CASIAGPAGRGQETQYF
TRBJ2-1 TRBV29-1 CSAVPISGRANSYNEQFF
TRBJ1-2 TRBV9 CASSVSPGTGRYGYTF
TRBJ2-1 TRBV29-1 CSGVEGVQEQFF
TRBJ1-2 TRBV7-9 CASSRRQGDYGYTF
TRBJ2-3 TRBV20-1 CSASHGVADTQYF
TRBJ2-7 TRBV20-1 CSASVISGTGVGEQYF
TRBJ2-4 TRBV3-1 CASSPRDRESKNIQYF
TRBJ1-4 TRBV20-1 CSAIPTVPATNEKLFF
TRBJ2-7 TRBV7-2 CASSLNNYEQYF
TRBJ2-3 TRBV6-1 CASSEAWGREDTQYF
TRBJ2-1 TRBV29-1 CSAGTWGSYNEQFF
TRBJ1-1 TRBV9 CASSAGLSEAFF
NA TRBV20-1 CSAPRGGTSSYEQYF
TRBJ2-7 TRBV29-1 CSVEVADSYEQYF
TRBJ2-4 TRBV11-1 CASSSRDRINIQYF
TRBJ2-3 TRBV12-3/TRBV12-4 CASSREGSFFTDTQYF
TRBJ2-3 TRBV11-1 CASSPPIGVRDTQYF
TRBJ2-2 TRBV6-2/TRBV6-3 CASSLARTLNTGELFF